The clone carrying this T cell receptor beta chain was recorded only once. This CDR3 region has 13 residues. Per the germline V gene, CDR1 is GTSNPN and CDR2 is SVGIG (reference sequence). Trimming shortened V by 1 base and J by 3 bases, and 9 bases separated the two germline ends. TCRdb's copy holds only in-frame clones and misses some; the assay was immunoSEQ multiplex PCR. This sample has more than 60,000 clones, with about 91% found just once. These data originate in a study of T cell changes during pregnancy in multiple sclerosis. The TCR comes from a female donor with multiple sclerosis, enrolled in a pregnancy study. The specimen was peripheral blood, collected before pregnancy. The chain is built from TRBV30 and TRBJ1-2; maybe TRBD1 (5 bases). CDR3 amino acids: CAWSEGIDYGYTF. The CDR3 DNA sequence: TGTGCCTGGAGTGAGGGGATCGACTATGGCTACACCTTC. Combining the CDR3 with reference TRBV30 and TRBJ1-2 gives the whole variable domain SQTIHQWPATLVQPVGSPLSLECTVEGTSNPNLYWYRQAAGRGLQLLFYSVGIGQISSEVPQNLSASRPQDRQFILSSKKLLLSDSGFYLCAWSEGIDYGYTFGSGTRLTVV.